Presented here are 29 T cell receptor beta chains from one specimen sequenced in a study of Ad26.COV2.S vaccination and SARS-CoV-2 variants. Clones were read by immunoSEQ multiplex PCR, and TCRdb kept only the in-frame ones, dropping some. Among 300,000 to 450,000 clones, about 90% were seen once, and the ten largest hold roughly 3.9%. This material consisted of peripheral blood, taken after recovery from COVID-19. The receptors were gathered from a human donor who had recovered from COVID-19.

CDR3 DNA: TGTGCCAGTAGTATAGGTCCCTCGGGGAGCAATCAGCCCCAGCATTTT. Amino acids: CASSIGPSGSNQPQHF. The genes are TRBV19 and TRBJ1-5; D is unclear. V lost 1 base and J lost 1, with 11 bases in between. CDR1 is LNHDA and CDR2 is SQIVND in the germline V gene (reference sequence). This CDR3 region has 16 residues.

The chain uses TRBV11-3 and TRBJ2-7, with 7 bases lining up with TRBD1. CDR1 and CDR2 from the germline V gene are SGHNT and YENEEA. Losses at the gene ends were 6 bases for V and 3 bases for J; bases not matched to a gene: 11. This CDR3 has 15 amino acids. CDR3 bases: TGTGCCAGCAGTTACGGGACAGACAATTACTACGAGCAGTACTTC. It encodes CASSYGTDNYYEQYF.

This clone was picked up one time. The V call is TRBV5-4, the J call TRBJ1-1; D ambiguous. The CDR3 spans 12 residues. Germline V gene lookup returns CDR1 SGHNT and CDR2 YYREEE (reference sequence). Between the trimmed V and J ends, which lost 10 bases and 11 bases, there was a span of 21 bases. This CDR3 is CAGYLGPGQAFF. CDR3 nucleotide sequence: TGTGCCGGGTACCTAGGACCTGGCCAGGCTTTCTTT.

The CDR3 spells CASSLGTGRGATEAFF. CDR3 nucleotides: TGCGCCAGCAGCTTGGGGACGGGACGGGGAGCCACTGAAGCTTTCTTT. V and J are TRBV5-1 and TRBJ1-1; weak D call: TRBD1 (5 bases). Germline CDR1 and CDR2: SGHRS and YFSETQ. With 0 bases removed from V and 4 bases from J, the gap between germline ends came to 16 bases. This CDR3 is 16 amino acids long.

CDR3 amino acids: CATSRDSAEYYGYTF. The DNA for the CDR3 is TGTGCCACCAGCAGAGATAGCGCAGAATACTATGGCTACACCTTC. The V and J genes are TRBV15 and TRBJ1-2; D is uncertain. This CDR3 is 15 amino acids long. V was pared by 0 bases and J by 3 bases, with 11 bases between. Germline-derived CDR1 and CDR2 are LNHNV and YYDKDF (reference sequence).

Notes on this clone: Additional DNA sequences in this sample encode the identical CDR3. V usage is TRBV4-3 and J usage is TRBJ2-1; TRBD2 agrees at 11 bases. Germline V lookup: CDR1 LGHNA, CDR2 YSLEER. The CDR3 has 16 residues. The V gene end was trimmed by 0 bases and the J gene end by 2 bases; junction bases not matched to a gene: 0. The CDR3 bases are TGCGCCAGCAGCCAAGAACTAGCGGGGGCCTACAATGAGCAGTTCTTC. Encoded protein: CASSQELAGAYNEQFF.

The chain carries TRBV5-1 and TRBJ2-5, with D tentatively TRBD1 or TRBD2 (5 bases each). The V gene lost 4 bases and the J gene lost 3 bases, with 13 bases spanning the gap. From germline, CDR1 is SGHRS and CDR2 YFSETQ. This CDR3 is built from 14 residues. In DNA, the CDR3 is TGCGCCAGCAGCCCCCGGGACCAAAAAGAGACCCAGTACTTC. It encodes CASSPRDQKETQYF.

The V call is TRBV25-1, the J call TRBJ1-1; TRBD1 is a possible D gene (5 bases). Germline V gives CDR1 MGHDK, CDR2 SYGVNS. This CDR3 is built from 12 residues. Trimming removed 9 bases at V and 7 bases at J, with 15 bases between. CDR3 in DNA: TGTGCCAGTCGGGGGGAGTTGCTTGAAGCTTTCTTT. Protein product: CASRGELLEAFF.

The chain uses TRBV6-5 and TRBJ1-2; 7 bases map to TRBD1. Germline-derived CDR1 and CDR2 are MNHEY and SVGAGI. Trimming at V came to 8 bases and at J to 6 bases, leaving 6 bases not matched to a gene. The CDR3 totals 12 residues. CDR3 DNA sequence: TGTGCCAGCGGAACAGGGGTGAATGGCTACACCTTC. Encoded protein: CASGTGVNGYTF.

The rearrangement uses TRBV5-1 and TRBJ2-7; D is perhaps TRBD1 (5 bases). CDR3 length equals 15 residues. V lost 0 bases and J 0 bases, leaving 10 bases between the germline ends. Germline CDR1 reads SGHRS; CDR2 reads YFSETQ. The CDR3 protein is CASSLGSGYSYEQYF. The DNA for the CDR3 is TGCGCCAGCAGCTTGGGGTCAGGGTACTCCTACGAGCAGTACTTC.

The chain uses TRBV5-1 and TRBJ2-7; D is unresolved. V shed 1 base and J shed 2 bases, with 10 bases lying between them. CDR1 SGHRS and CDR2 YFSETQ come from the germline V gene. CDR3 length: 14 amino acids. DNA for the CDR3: TGCGCCAGCAGCTTGACCCTTGGGCCCTACGAGCAGTACTTC. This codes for CASSLTLGPYEQYF. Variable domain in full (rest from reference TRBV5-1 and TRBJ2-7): KAGVTQTPRYLIKTRGQQVTLSCSPISGHRSVSWYQQTPGQGLQFLFEYFSETQRNKGNFPGRFSGRQFSNSRSEMNVSTLELGDSALYLCASSLTLGPYEQYFGPGTRLTVT.

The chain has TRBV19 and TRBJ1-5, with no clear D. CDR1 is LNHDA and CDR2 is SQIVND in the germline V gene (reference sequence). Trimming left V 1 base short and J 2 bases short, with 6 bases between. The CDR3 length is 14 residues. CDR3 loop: CASSIVDGNQPQHF. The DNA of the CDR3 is TGTGCCAGTAGTATAGTTGACGGCAATCAGCCCCAGCATTTT. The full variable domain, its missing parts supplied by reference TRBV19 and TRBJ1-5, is DGGITQSPKYLFRKEGQNVTLSCEQNLNHDAMYWYRQDPGQGLRLIYYSQIVNDFQKGDIAEGYSVSREKKESFPLTVTSAQKNPTAFYLCASSIVDGNQPQHFGDGTRLSIL.

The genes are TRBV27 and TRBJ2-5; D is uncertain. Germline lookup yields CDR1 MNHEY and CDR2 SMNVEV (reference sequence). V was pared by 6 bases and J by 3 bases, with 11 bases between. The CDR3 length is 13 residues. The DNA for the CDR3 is TGTGCCAGCAGCGCTAGGACCGAAGAGACCCAGTACTTC. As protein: CASSARTEETQYF.

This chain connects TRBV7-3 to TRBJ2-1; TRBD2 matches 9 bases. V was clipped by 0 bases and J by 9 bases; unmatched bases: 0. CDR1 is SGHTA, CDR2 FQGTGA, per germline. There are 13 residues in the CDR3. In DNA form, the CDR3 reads TGTGCCAGCAGCTTAACACTAGCGGGTGAGCAGTTCTTC. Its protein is CASSLTLAGEQFF.

CDR3 sequence reads: CASSWVEGQGKETQYF. DNA for the CDR3: TGTGCCAGCAGCTGGGTCGAGGGGCAAGGAAAAGAGACCCAGTACTTC. The rearrangement uses TRBV7-9 and TRBJ2-5; D may match TRBD1 or TRBD2 (5 bases each). Germline CDR1 reads SEHNR; CDR2 reads FQNEAQ (reference sequence). The length of the CDR3 is 16 residues. Trimming left V 4 bases short and J 3 bases short, with 18 bases between. The whole variable domain, remainder taken from reference TRBV7-9 and TRBJ2-5, is DTGVSQNPRHKITKRGQNVTFRCDPISEHNRLYWYRQTLGQGPEFLTYFQNEAQLEKSRLLSDRFSAERPKGSFSTLEIQRTEQGDSAMYLCASSWVEGQGKETQYFGPGTRLLVL.

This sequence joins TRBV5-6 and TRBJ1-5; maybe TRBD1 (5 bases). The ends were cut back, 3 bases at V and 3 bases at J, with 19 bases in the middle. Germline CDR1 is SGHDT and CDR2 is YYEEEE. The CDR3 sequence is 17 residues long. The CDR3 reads CASSSLGGRGLNQPQHF. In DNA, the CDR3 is TGTGCCAGCAGCTCACTCGGGGGAAGGGGCCTCAATCAGCCCCAGCATTTT.

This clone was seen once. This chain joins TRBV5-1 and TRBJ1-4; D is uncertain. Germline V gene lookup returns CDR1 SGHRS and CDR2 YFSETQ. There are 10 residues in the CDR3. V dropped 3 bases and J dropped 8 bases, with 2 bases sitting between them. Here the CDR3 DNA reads TGCGCCAGCAGCTCCGAAAAACTGTTTTTT. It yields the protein CASSSEKLFF.

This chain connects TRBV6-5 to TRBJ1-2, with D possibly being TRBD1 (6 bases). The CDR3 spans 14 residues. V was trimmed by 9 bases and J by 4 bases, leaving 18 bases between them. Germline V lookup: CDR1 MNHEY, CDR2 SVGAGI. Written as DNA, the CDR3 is TGTGCCAGTTTACCTCCCGGGACAAGCTATGGCTACACCTTC. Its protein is CASLPPGTSYGYTF.

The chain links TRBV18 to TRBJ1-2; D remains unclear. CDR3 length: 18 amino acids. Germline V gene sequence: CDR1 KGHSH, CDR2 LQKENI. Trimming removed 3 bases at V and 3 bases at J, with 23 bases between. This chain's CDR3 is CASSPRSRSGERYYGYTF. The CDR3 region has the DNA TGTGCCAGCTCACCCCGTAGCCGGAGTGGCGAGAGGTACTATGGCTACACCTTC. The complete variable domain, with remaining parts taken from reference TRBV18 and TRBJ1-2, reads NAGVMQNPRHLVRRRGQEARLRCSPMKGHSHVYWYRQLPEEGLKFMVYLQKENIIDESGMPKERFSAEFPKEGPSILRIQQVVRGDSAAYFCASSPRSRSGERYYGYTFGSGTRLTVV.

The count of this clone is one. CDR3 amino acids: CASSLAIVATNEKLFF. As DNA, the CDR3 is TGTGCCAGCAGCTTAGCTATTGTGGCAACTAATGAAAAACTGTTTTTT. The J gene is TRBJ1-4, the V gene TRBV7-9; D gene unclear. Germline V CDR1 and CDR2: SEHNR, FQNEAQ (reference sequence). The CDR3 is made up of 16 amino acids. The germline V and J ends were trimmed by 0 bases and 0 bases, with 8 bases remaining between them.

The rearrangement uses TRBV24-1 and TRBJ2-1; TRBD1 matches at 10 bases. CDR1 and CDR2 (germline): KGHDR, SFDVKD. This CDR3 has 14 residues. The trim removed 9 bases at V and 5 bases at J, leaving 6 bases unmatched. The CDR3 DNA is TGTGCCACCGCCGGGACAGGGGTCGACAATGAGCAGTTCTTC. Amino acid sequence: CATAGTGVDNEQFF.

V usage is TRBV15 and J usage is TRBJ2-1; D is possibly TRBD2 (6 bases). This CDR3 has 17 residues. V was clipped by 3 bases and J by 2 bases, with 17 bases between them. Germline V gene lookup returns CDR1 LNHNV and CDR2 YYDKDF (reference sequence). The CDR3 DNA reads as TGTGCCACCAGCAGCCTTACGTCGGGAGACACCTACAATGAGCAGTTCTTC. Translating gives CATSSLTSGDTYNEQFF.

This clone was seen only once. The CDR3 reads CASSPGLIMNTEAFF. For the CDR3, the DNA is TGTGCCAGCAGCCCCGGACTGATCATGAACACTGAAGCTTTCTTT. V is TRBV11-2 and J is TRBJ1-1; D gene unclear. Germline CDR1 is SGHAT and CDR2 is FQNNGV. V lost 5 bases, J lost 0 bases, and 13 bases lay in between. CDR3 length: 15 residues. The entire variable domain, with the rest obtained from reference TRBV11-2 and TRBJ1-1, is as follows: EAGVAQSPRYKIIEKRQSVAFWCNPISGHATLYWYQQILGQGPKLLIQFQNNGVVDDSQLPKDRFSAERLKGVDSTLKIQPAKLEDSAVYLCASSPGLIMNTEAFFGQGTRLTVV.

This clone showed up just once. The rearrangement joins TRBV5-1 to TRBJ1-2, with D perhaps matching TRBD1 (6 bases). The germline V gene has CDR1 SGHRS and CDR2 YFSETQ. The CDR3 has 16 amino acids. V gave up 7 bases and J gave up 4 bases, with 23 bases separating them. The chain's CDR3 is CASSPGNAGAPYGYTF. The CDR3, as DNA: TGCGCCAGCTCCCCCGGAAACGCGGGGGCCCCCTATGGCTACACCTTC. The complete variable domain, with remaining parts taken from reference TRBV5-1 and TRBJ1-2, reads KAGVTQTPRYLIKTRGQQVTLSCSPISGHRSVSWYQQTPGQGLQFLFEYFSETQRNKGNFPGRFSGRQFSNSRSEMNVSTLELGDSALYLCASSPGNAGAPYGYTFGSGTRLTVV.

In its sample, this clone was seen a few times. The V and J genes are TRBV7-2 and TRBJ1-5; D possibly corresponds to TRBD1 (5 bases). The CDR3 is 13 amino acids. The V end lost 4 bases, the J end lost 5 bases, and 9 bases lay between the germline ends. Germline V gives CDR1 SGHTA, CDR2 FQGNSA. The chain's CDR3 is CASSWGSHQPQHF. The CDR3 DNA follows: TGTGCCAGCAGCTGGGGGTCACATCAGCCCCAGCATTTT.

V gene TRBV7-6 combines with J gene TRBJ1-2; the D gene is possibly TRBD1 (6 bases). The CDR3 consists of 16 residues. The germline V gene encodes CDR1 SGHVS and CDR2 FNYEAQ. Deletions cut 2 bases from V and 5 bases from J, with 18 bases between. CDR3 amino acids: CASSLYARDTRYGYTF. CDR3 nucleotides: TGTGCCAGCAGCTTATACGCCCGGGACACCAGATATGGCTACACCTTC.

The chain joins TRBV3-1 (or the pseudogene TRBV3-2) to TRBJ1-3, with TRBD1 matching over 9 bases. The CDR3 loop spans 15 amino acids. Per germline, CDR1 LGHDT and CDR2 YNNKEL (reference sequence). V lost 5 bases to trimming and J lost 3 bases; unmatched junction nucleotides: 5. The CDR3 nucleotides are TGTGCCAGCAGCGCTACAGGGGGCATTGGAAACACCATATATTTT. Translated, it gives CASSATGGIGNTIYF.

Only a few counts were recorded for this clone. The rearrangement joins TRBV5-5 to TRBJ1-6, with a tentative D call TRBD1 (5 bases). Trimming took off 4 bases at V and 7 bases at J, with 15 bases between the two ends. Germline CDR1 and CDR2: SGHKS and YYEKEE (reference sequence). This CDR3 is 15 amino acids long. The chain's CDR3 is CASSRIRVDNSPLHF. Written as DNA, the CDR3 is TGTGCCAGCAGCAGGATCAGGGTTGACAATTCACCCCTCCACTTT.

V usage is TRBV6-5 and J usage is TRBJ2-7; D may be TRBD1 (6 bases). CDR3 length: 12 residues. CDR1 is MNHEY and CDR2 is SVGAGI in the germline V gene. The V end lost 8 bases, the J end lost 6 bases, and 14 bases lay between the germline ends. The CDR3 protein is CASGTGTSEQYF. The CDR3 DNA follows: TGTGCCAGCGGCACCGGGACATCCGAGCAGTACTTC.